This T cell receptor (beta chain) was recorded in a study of sequential checkpoint blockade in melanoma. Germline CDR1 and CDR2: MNHGY and SAAAGT. Trimming took off 10 bases at V and 7 bases at J, with 14 bases between the two ends. The CDR3 length is 12 residues. Generated by immunoSEQ multiplex PCR, the TCRdb table keeps only in-frame clones and is missing some. The table records about 2,300 clones, about 20% of them present only once. Documented treatment: randomized to nivolumab then ipilimumab (arm A) or the reverse (arm B). The sequencing here drew on tumor tissue (inferred from file names), taken from a patient given nivolumab and ipilimumab in sequence. This chain uses TRBV6-8 with TRBJ1-5; D is perhaps TRBD1 (5 bases). The sequence derives from a human donor with melanoma. In nucleotides, the CDR3 is TGTGCCATCAGCCCTGACAGCCAGCCCCAGCATTTT. It yields the protein CAISPDSQPQHF.